This TCR beta chain was sequenced in a study of shared clonotypes between healthy human individuals. The germline V gene encodes CDR1 GTSNPN and CDR2 SVGIG (reference sequence). The V segment lost 1 base and the J segment 9 bases; nucleotides outside the gene matches: 5. The CDR3 covers 13 residues. Assay: immunoSEQ multiplex PCR; the TCRdb copy retains only in-frame clones and omits some. The top ten hold roughly 1.4% of the sample, which has 950,000 to 1,100,000 clones, roughly 80% seen once. The sample taken for sequencing was memory CD4+ T cells sorted from blood. This sample's subset: CD45RA-negative fraction. The chain combines TRBV30 with TRBJ2-1; 8 positions match TRBD2. The origin of this receptor is a man aged 18 to 29 in good health. The CDR3 DNA reads as TGTGCCTGGAGTGGGGGGACTAGTATTGAGCAGTTCTTC. The encoded protein is CAWSGGTSIEQFF.